The rows below give T cell receptor beta chains drawn from one sample of a study of blood T cell repertoires in COVID-19. Using immunoSEQ multiplex PCR, the repertoire was profiled, and TCRdb retains in-frame clones only, with some absent. The sample includes some 48,000 clones, 82% seen only once; the top ten take over 12%. Sequencing used peripheral blood. Every receptor here comes from a human donor with acute or convalescent COVID-19. The donor label of this sample is uncertain. CDR3s include the opening cysteine and the closing phenylalanine or tryptophan. D genes are given only for firm matches. Where a row states a size, it is once, few, many or the class of an expanded clone; other rows omit it.

NA TRBJ2-1 NA TRBV9 CASSGDYNEQFF TGTGCCAGCTCGGGGGACTACAATGAGCAGTTCTTC
NA TRBJ1-1 NA TRBV6-5 CASSYADSTEAFF TGTGCCAGCAGTTACGCCGACAGCACTGAAGCTTTCTTT
TRBD2 TRBJ2-1 NA TRBV10-3 CAISETSGSVNEQFF TGTGCCATCAGTGAAACTAGCGGGAGTGTCAATGAGCAGTTCTTC
NA TRBJ2-3 NA TRBV19 CASSRTLSTDTQYF TGTGCCAGTAGTAGGACTCTCAGCACAGATACGCAGTATTTT
NA TRBJ2-7 NA TRBV2 CASSPDIYEQYF TGTGCCAGCAGTCCGGACATCTACGAGCAGTACTTC
TRBD1 TRBJ1-1 NA TRBV6-5 CASRRQGISTEAFF TGTGCCAGCAGGCGACAGGGAATTTCGACTGAAGCTTTCTTT
NA TRBJ1-1 NA TRBV6-4 CASSDEGGEAFF TGTGCCAGCAGTGACGAAGGGGGAGAAGCTTTCTTT
TRBD1 TRBJ1-5 NA TRBV4-1 CASSQGTGDNQPQHF TGCGCCAGCAGCCAAGGGACAGGGGACAATCAGCCCCAGCATTTT
NA TRBJ1-2 NA TRBV5-6 CASSFEEGANYGYTF TGTGCCAGCAGCTTCGAAGAGGGGGCTAACTATGGCTACACCTTC
NA TRBJ1-3 NA TRBV9 CASSVGGMLASNTIYF TGTGCCAGCAGCGTAGGAGGGATGCTGGCCTCAAACACCATATATTTT
NA TRBJ1-2 NA TRBV19 CASRRIIDYGYTF TGTGCCAGTCGGAGGATTATTGACTATGGCTACACCTTC
TRBD1 TRBJ1-5 NA TRBV30 CAWSFTHDRGVFSNQPQHF TGTGCCTGGAGTTTCACTCATGACAGGGGGGTTTTCAGCAATCAGCCCCAGCATTTT
TRBD1 TRBJ1-2 NA TRBV9 CASSPGQGVDYGYTF TGTGCCAGCAGCCCGGGACAGGGAGTTGACTATGGCTACACCTTC
TRBD1 TRBJ1-6 NA TRBV12-3/TRBV12-4 CASRPGGSPLHF TGTGCCAGCAGGCCAGGGGGCTCACCCCTCCACTTT
NA TRBJ2-2 NA TRBV6-5 CASILGLSNTGELFF TGTGCCAGCATCCTGGGGCTGTCGAACACCGGGGAGCTGTTTTTT
NA TRBJ1-1 medium-sized TRBV19 CASRALGGNTEAFF TGTGCCAGTAGGGCCTTAGGGGGAAACACTGAAGCTTTCTTT
NA TRBJ1-2 few TRBV28 CASSTQARGGPNYGYTF TGTGCCAGCAGCACACAGGCGCGGGGGGGACCTAACTATGGCTACACCTTC
NA TRBJ2-3 few TRBV20-1 CSAPSGDTQYF TGCAGTGCTCCCTCCGGGGATACGCAGTATTTT
TRBD2 TRBJ2-1 NA TRBV5-1 CASSLGGGRDNEQFF TGCGCCAGCAGTCTCGGCGGGGGGAGAGACAATGAGCAGTTCTTC
TRBD1 TRBJ2-1 NA TRBV19 CASSIQQGARDEQFF TGTGCCAGTAGTATTCAACAGGGGGCAAGGGATGAGCAGTTCTTC
NA TRBJ2-5 NA TRBV11-2 CASSLVVASETQYF TGTGCCAGCAGCTTAGTTGTAGCTTCAGAGACCCAGTACTTC
NA TRBJ1-2 NA TRBV7-9 CASSLLTDYGYTF TGTGCCAGCAGCTTATTGACAGACTATGGCTACACCTTC
TRBD1 TRBJ1-4 NA TRBV3-1/TRBV3-2 CASSQRGTGTGGLGTEKLFF TGTGCCAGCAGCCAAAGGGGGACCGGGACAGGGGGCCTTGGGACCGAAAAACTGTTTTTT
TRBD2 TRBJ2-3 NA TRBV13 CASSSTLAGGRTDTQYF TGTGCCAGCAGCTCAACACTAGCGGGAGGGAGGACAGATACGCAGTATTTT
TRBD1 TRBJ2-7 once TRBV30 CAWTGGVEQYF TGTGCCTGGACAGGGGGTGTCGAGCAGTACTTC
NA TRBJ1-3 few TRBV6-5 CASIKGGTGNTIYF TGTGCCAGCATTAAGGGAGGCACTGGAAACACCATATATTTT